This TCR beta chain is from a study of radiotherapy plus CTLA-4 blockade in lung cancer. Study context: Objective responses were observed in around a sixth of patients, and disease control was achieved by about 30%. Findings and caveats of the study: Researchers report tumor-derived TCR clones expanding in blood after radiotherapy plus ipilimumab. The best prediction of response reportedly came from early blood T cell clone dynamics, with interferon-beta.

The V gene's germline CDR1 is KGHSH and CDR2 LQKENI. The CDR3 runs to 12 residues. V lost 2 bases, J lost 6 bases, and 4 bases lay in between. Some clones are missing from TCRdb's copy, which holds only in-frame ones; the method was immunoSEQ multiplex PCR. The table includes about 62,000 clones, 76% detected once. CTLA-4 blockade with ipilimumab, together with focal radiation, was given to patients with chemo-refractory metastatic non-small-cell lung cancer. About this clone itself: The antigen remains undetermined.

The sample was peripheral blood, taken from a patient treated with radiotherapy plus ipilimumab. V and J are TRBV18 and TRBJ2-2; D is unclear. This receptor was taken from a human donor with non-small cell lung cancer who had a complete response to radiotherapy plus ipilimumab. In DNA form, the CDR3 reads TGTGCCAGCTCACCAGGCCCCGGGGAGCTGTTTTTT. It specifies CASSPGPGELFF.